Shown below are 14 T cell receptor beta chains from a single sample sequenced in a study of post-analysis software for immune sequencing data. Overall study findings and caveats: TRBV5-6, TRBV5-1 and TRBV20-1 were among a few TRBV segments more frequent in patients than controls.

Unique molecular identifiers were built into the TCR beta cDNA libraries. TCRdb itself ran the PCR reads through MiXCR, one entry per CDR3 protein. The profile shows 700,000 to 800,000 distinct CDR3 sequences, roughly 30% of them singletons. These receptors lack a known antigen. Sequencing was performed on blood. These receptors all stem from a girl between 10 and 17 years old with multiple sclerosis.

Only a few counts were recorded for this clonotype. V gene TRBV4-3 combines with J gene TRBJ2-1; TRBD1 might be the D (6 bases). The CDR3 sequence is 16 residues long. CDR1 and CDR2 from the germline V gene are LGHNA and YSLEER. The V gene lost 3 bases and the J gene lost 5 bases, with 17 bases spanning the gap. In DNA form, the CDR3 reads TGCGCCAGCAGCCAGACAGGTTATGAGATGGACAATGAGCAGTTCTTC. It yields the protein CASSQTGYEMDNEQFF.

This clonotype appeared a few times. The V and J genes are TRBV4-1 and TRBJ2-2, with 10 bases matching TRBD2. Trimming cost V 0 bases and J 1 base; bases outside gene matches: 5. Germline V lookup: CDR1 MGHRA, CDR2 YSYEKL. The CDR3 is made up of 18 amino acids. The CDR3 bases are TGCGCCAGCAGCCAAGAACGGGGACTAGCGAGGAACACCGGGGAGCTGTTTTTT. Its translation: CASSQERGLARNTGELFF.

The chain combines TRBV18 with TRBJ1-4, with D perhaps TRBD1 (6 bases). V was trimmed by 4 bases and J by 3 bases, leaving 18 bases between them. The CDR3 covers 17 residues. Germline CDR1 and CDR2: KGHSH and LQKENI. DNA for the CDR3: TGTGCCAGCTCACTCGTTATCGGGGGCGCAGCTAATGAAAAACTGTTTTTT. It specifies CASSLVIGGAANEKLFF.

This chain connects TRBV5-1 to TRBJ2-1; D is possibly TRBD1 (6 bases). Germline V gene data show CDR1 as SGHRS and CDR2 as YFSETQ. This CDR3 has 17 residues. Trimming shortened V by 0 bases and J by 5 bases, and 18 bases separated the two germline ends. Written as DNA, the CDR3 is TGCGCCAGCAGCTTGGGGAAGACAGGATTAACCCACAATGAGCAGTTCTTC. Translation: CASSLGKTGLTHNEQFF.

The chain recombines TRBV29-1 with TRBJ1-2, with 10 bases that match TRBD1. The J segment lost 7 bases and the V segment lost 4 bases, leaving 3 bases of the junction unmatched. Germline V CDR1 and CDR2: SQVTM, ANQGSEA. This CDR3 contains 12 residues. CDR3 loop: CSVAGQGSGYTF. The CDR3, as DNA: TGCAGCGTTGCGGGACAGGGGTCTGGCTACACCTTC.

The chain is built from TRBV4-3 and TRBJ2-7, with D tentatively TRBD1 (6 bases). CDR1 LGHNA and CDR2 YSLEER come from the germline V gene. The length of the CDR3 is 16 residues. V shed 1 base and J shed 9 bases, with 22 bases lying between them. The CDR3 sequence is CASSQAQTGPVRGQYF. CDR3 coding DNA: TGCGCCAGCAGCCAAGCTCAAACAGGGCCCGTCCGTGGGCAGTACTTC.

This chain links TRBV20-1 with TRBJ2-2, with 7 bases identical to TRBD2. The V gene end was trimmed by 1 base and the J gene end by 6 bases; junction bases not matched to a gene: 2. The length of the CDR3 is 13 residues. Germline CDR1 is DFQATT and CDR2 is SNEGSKA (reference sequence). The CDR3 DNA sequence: TGCAGTGCTAGAGGGGGGGGGTCCGGGGAGCTGTTTTTT. This encodes CSARGGGSGELFF.

This clonotype was observed a handful of times. The CDR3 nucleotides read TGCGCCAGCAGCTTGGATTTGGTCGGGTCGGGGTCACCCCTCCACTTT. Its protein product is CASSLDLVGSGSPLHF. V usage is TRBV5-1 and J usage is TRBJ1-6, with no clear D. The germline V and J ends were trimmed by 0 bases and 10 bases, with 17 bases remaining between them. This CDR3 region has 16 residues. From germline, CDR1 is SGHRS and CDR2 YFSETQ.

This clonotype was observed a few times. This rearrangement joins TRBV27 to TRBJ2-5; D is unresolved. The DNA end is a closer match to TRBJ2-4, so the J assignment may be wrong. Germline V gene lookup returns CDR1 MNHEY and CDR2 SMNVEV (reference sequence). The CDR3 is 13 residues long. CDR3 nucleotide sequence: TGTGCCAGCAGTCTGTCTTTGGTTGGCATTCAGTACTTC. As protein: CASSLSLVGIQYF.

The sample holds a few counts of this clonotype. CDR3 in amino acids: CASSYFRGRQETQYF. For the CDR3, the DNA is TGCGCCAGCAGCTATTTCAGGGGTAGGCAAGAGACCCAGTACTTC. The chain uses TRBV5-1 and TRBJ2-5; tentative D call: TRBD1 (6 bases). V gave up 3 bases and J gave up 2 bases, with 14 bases separating them. Germline V gives CDR1 SGHRS, CDR2 YFSETQ. The CDR3 loop spans 15 amino acids.

As to this clonotype: Mismatch with germline at one junction end may stem from a read error. The rearrangement uses TRBV20-1 and TRBJ2-3; D may be TRBD2 (5 bases). Germline V gene lookup returns CDR1 DFQATT and CDR2 SNEGSKA (reference sequence). This CDR3 contains 12 residues. The DNA of the CDR3 is TGCAGTGCTGGAAAAGGAGGAGATATGCAGTATTTT. It yields the protein CSAGKGGDMQYF.

J is TRBJ2-7 and V is TRBV6-4; D is unclear. The CDR3 is made up of 15 amino acids. Germline CDR1 is MRHNA and CDR2 is SNTAGT. V lost 3 bases and J 6 bases, leaving 18 bases between the germline ends. CDR3 in DNA: TGTGCCAGCAGTGATCGATCTCCCCCCTCTCGCGAGCAGTACTTC. It encodes CASSDRSPPSREQYF.

This clonotype appeared many times. CDR3 nucleotide sequence: TGTGCCAGCAGCTTAGGGGCGAGCTCCTACGAGCAGTACTTC. It specifies CASSLGASSYEQYF. This chain links TRBV7-2 with TRBJ2-7; D gene uncertain. The V gene lost 1 base and the J gene lost 0 bases, with 7 bases spanning the gap. In germline, CDR1 is SGHTA, CDR2 FQGNSA. This CDR3 has 14 amino acids. The full variable domain, with the rest looked up from reference TRBV7-2 and TRBJ2-7, is GAGVSQSPSNKVTEKGKDVELRCDPISGHTALYWYRQSLGQGLEFLIYFQGNSAPDKSGLPSDRFSAERTGGSVSTLTIQRTQQEDSAVYLCASSLGASSYEQYFGPGTRLTVT.

This chain connects TRBV18 to TRBJ2-7, with 7 positions matching TRBD1. Germline-derived CDR1 and CDR2 are KGHSH and LQKENI. This CDR3 comprises 14 residues. Trimming removed 3 bases from V and 4 bases from J; junction bases left unmatched: 6. In DNA form, the CDR3 reads TGTGCCAGCTCACCCGAACAGGGGTCATACGAGCAGTACTTC. Its protein is CASSPEQGSYEQYF.